This T cell receptor beta chain is from a study of PD-1 blockade in classical Hodgkin lymphoma. Findings of the study overall: When nivolumab was started under 1 year after ASCT, patients were excluded. Baseline diversity in complete responders resembled that of newly diagnosed patients.

There was relapse after autologous stem cell transplantation in every patient, and there was variation in brentuximab vedotin exposure. A note on this clone: Antigen: not known.

Clones were sequenced by immunoSEQ multiplex PCR, and TCRdb holds only the in-frame ones, with some missing. The sample records approximately 2,300 clones, about three fifths being singletons. Trimming took 4 bases from V and 2 from J; bases not matched to a gene: 13. Germline V gene lookup returns CDR1 SGDLS and CDR2 YYNGEE. CDR3 length: 17 amino acids. The receptor was derived from a human donor with classical Hodgkin lymphoma. This chain links TRBV9 with TRBJ2-5, with 8 nucleotides matching TRBD2. Sequenced here: peripheral blood mononuclear cells (PBMCs), sampled at baseline. CDR3 coding DNA: TGTGCCAGCAGCTCGAATCGGGCGGGGGGACTACAAGAGACCCAGTACTTC. This sequence encodes CASSSNRAGGLQETQYF. Using reference TRBV9 and TRBJ2-5 for the parts outside the CDR3, the full variable domain is DSGVTQTPKHLITATGQRVTLRCSPRSGDLSVYWYQQSLDQGLQFLIQYYNGEERAKGNILERFSAQQFPDLHSELNLSSLELGDSALYFCASSSNRAGGLQETQYFGPGTRLLVL.